This is a list of T cell receptor beta chains from one sample in a study of blood T cell repertoires in COVID-19. This table comes from immunoSEQ multiplex PCR, and its TCRdb copy is limited to in-frame clones, with some not included. This table holds 200,000 to 250,000 clones, roughly nine tenths found once. Sequenced input: PBMCs or T cells enriched from blood (not recorded which). These receptors originate from a woman in her thirties who had recovered from COVID-19. Both conserved end residues are part of each CDR3. The D gene is left open where the match is weak. A row's size may be missing; if present it is once, few, many or a size class.

>TRBJ2-1|TRBD2|TRBV11-2|.
CASSLVSSGSKYNEQFF
TGTGCCAGCAGCTTAGTCTCTAGCGGGTCAAAGTACAATGAGCAGTTCTTC
>TRBJ2-2|.|TRBV4-3|.
CASSQVRSNTGELFF
TGCGCCAGCAGCCAAGTACGGAGTAACACCGGGGAGCTGTTTTTT
>TRBJ2-7|.|TRBV20-1|.
CSAGTRSEQYF
TGCAGTGCTGGAACTAGGAGTGAGCAGTACTTC
>TRBJ1-1|.|TRBV6-4|.
CASSEQGNTEAFF
TGTGCCAGCAGTGAGCAGGGGAACACTGAAGCTTTCTTT
>TRBJ1-2|TRBD1|TRBV5-5|.
CASSLAGTGVSGYTF
TGTGCCAGCAGCTTGGCGGGGACAGGTGTCTCTGGCTACACCTTC
>TRBJ1-5|TRBD1|TRBV7-2|.
CASSRGQVGNQPQHF
TGTGCCAGCAGCAGAGGACAGGTGGGCAATCAGCCCCAGCATTTT
>TRBJ1-1|TRBD1|TRBV19|.
CASIVDRVGTEAFF
TGTGCCAGTATTGTGGACAGGGTCGGGACTGAAGCTTTCTTT
>TRBJ2-7|TRBD2|TRBV3-1/TRBV3-2|.
CASSPRWGTSGAYYEQYF
TGTGCCAGCAGCCCCAGGTGGGGAACTAGCGGGGCTTACTACGAGCAGTACTTC
>TRBJ1-6|.|TRBV7-2|.
CASSSYRDSPLHF
TGTGCCAGCAGCTCTTATAGAGATTCACCCCTCCACTTT
>TRBJ2-1|.|TRBV11-3|few
CASSLQNSYNEQFF
TGTGCCAGCAGCTTGCAGAATTCCTACAATGAGCAGTTCTTC
>TRBJ1-4|.|TRBV9|.
CASSPTGSRGEKLFF
TGTGCCAGCAGCCCAACAGGGTCACGCGGTGAAAAACTGTTTTTT
>TRBJ2-7|.|TRBV9|.
CASSVAGSGDEQYF
TGTGCCAGCAGCGTAGCGGGGTCGGGCGACGAGCAGTACTTC
>TRBJ1-1|.|TRBV12-3/TRBV12-4|few
CASSFGQNTEAFF
TGTGCCAGCAGTTTTGGGCAGAACACTGAAGCTTTCTTT
>TRBJ2-3|.|TRBV7-8|.
CASSIATRGAVEDTQYF
TGTGCCAGCAGCATAGCCACCCGGGGGGCCGTTGAAGATACGCAGTATTTT
>TRBJ2-2|.|TRBV9|.
CASSVGSSEINGELFF
TGTGCCAGCAGCGTAGGAAGTAGCGAAATAAACGGGGAGCTGTTTTTT
>TRBJ2-2|.|TRBV9|.
CASSLPGVGNTGELFF
TGTGCCAGCAGCCTCCCGGGGGTCGGTAACACCGGGGAGCTGTTTTTT
>TRBJ2-5|TRBD2|TRBV19|.
CASSLGTSGGQETQYF
TGTGCCAGTAGTCTCGGGACTAGCGGGGGGCAAGAGACCCAGTACTTC
>TRBJ1-2|.|TRBV19|.
CASSKRLYGYTF
TGTGCCAGTAGTAAGAGACTCTATGGCTACACCTTC
>TRBJ1-5|.|TRBV6-5|.
CASRAGQVNQPQHF
TGTGCCAGCAGGGCAGGACAAGTCAATCAGCCCCAGCATTTT
>TRBJ1-4|.|TRBV7-9|.
CASSSPVVELFF
TGTGCCAGCAGTTCCCCGGTGGTAGAACTGTTTTTT
>TRBJ2-7|.|TRBV5-1|few
CASRGGDYEQYF
TGCGCCAGCAGAGGAGGAGACTACGAGCAGTACTTC
>TRBJ1-1|TRBD1|TRBV12-3/TRBV12-4|.
CASSNRGLLTFF
TGTGCCAGCAGCAACAGGGGGCTTTTAACTTTCTTT
>TRBJ2-1|TRBD1|TRBV11-1|.
CASSWRDRGHNEQFF
TGTGCCAGCAGCTGGAGGGACAGGGGGCACAATGAGCAGTTCTTC
>TRBJ1-6|TRBD1|TRBV6-1|few
CASSEAGGGSPLHF
TGTGCCAGCAGTGAAGCAGGGGGCGGATCACCCCTCCACTTT
>TRBJ1-1|.|TRBV3-1/TRBV3-2|.
CASRAGFSNTEAFF
TGTGCCAGCAGGGCAGGTTTTTCGAACACTGAAGCTTTCTTT
>TRBJ1-1|.|TRBV12-5|.
CASGWWSTEAFF
TGTGCTAGTGGTTGGTGGAGCACTGAAGCTTTCTTT
>TRBJ2-5|TRBD2|TRBV9|.
CASSVVGTSGEETQYF
TGTGCCAGCAGCGTAGTAGGGACTAGCGGGGAAGAGACCCAGTACTTC
>TRBJ1-2|.|TRBV25-1|.
CASSDWGGNYGYTF
TGTGCCAGCAGTGACTGGGGGGGGAACTATGGCTACACCTTC
>TRBJ2-2|.|TRBV6-1|.
CASSDLMNTGELFF
TGTGCCAGCAGTGATTTAATGAACACCGGGGAGCTGTTTTTT
>TRBJ1-4|TRBD1|TRBV6-2/TRBV6-3|.
CASSTGTGIEKLFF
TGTGCCAGCAGTACCGGGACAGGGATTGAAAAACTGTTTTTT
>TRBJ2-1|.|TRBV3-1/TRBV3-2|.
CASSQDSGSEQFF
TGTGCCAGCAGCCAAGATTCGGGTAGTGAGCAGTTCTTC
>TRBJ1-3|.|TRBV10-1|.
CASSESAGNTIYF
TGCGCCAGCAGTGAGTCGGCAGGAAACACCATATATTTT
>TRBJ2-7|TRBD2|TRBV7-2|.
CASSKAGGPLEQYF
TGTGCCAGCAGCAAAGCGGGGGGGCCTCTCGAGCAGTACTTC
>TRBJ1-5|.|TRBV21-1|once
CVKQGDRRPGDQPQHF
TGTGTTAAGCAGGGGGACCGACGCCCTGGGGATCAGCCCCAGCATTTT
>TRBJ1-1|.|TRBV2|.
CASSKVSGMNTEAFF
TGTGCCAGCAGCAAAGTATCGGGAATGAACACTGAAGCTTTCTTT
>TRBJ1-4|TRBD1|TRBV27|.
CASSRQGLEEKLFF
TGTGCCAGCAGCCGACAGGGCCTAGAGGAAAAACTGTTTTTT
>TRBJ1-1|.|TRBV7-9|.
CASSADGQLTEAFF
TGTGCCAGCAGCGCAGATGGACAGTTGACTGAAGCTTTCTTT
>TRBJ1-3|.|TRBV19|few
CASSRRTDSGNTIYF
TGTGCCAGTAGTAGACGGACTGACTCTGGAAACACCATATATTTT
>TRBJ1-3|.|TRBV15|.
CATSRDLAGPGNTIYF
TGTGCCACCAGCAGAGATTTGGCAGGGCCCGGAAACACCATATATTTT
>TRBJ1-5|.|TRBV9|.
CARNGSGNQPQHF
TGTGCTAGGAACGGGAGTGGAAATCAGCCCCAGCATTTT
>TRBJ2-5|.|TRBV2|.
CASSADLRETQYF
TGTGCCAGCAGCGCGGACTTGCGGGAGACCCAGTACTTC
>TRBJ1-4|TRBD1|TRBV9|.
CASSGGEKTGSANEKLFF
TGTGCCAGCAGCGGAGGAGAAAAGACAGGGAGCGCTAATGAAAAACTGTTTTTT
>TRBJ2-7|TRBD1|TRBV19|.
CASSTTGANYEQYF
TGTGCCAGTAGTACGACAGGGGCGAACTACGAGCAGTACTTC
>TRBJ2-7|TRBD1|TRBV7-6|few
CASSLGPRGNYEQYF
TGTGCCAGCAGCTTAGGTCCCAGGGGGAACTACGAGCAGTACTTC
>TRBJ1-1|.|TRBV4-1|.
CASSLNFLNTEAFF
TGCGCCAGCAGCCTCAACTTCCTAAACACTGAAGCTTTCTTT
>TRBJ1-3|.|TRBV19|.
CASSMPRSESSF
TGTGCCAGTAGTATGCCCAGGTCGGAATCAAGTTTT